One and the same sample provided the 6 T cell receptor beta chains below, sequenced in a study of T cell changes during pregnancy in multiple sclerosis. The data were produced by immunoSEQ multiplex PCR, yet TCRdb's version contains in-frame clones alone and is incomplete. The data contain about 61,000 clones, over 85% of them seen just once; the ten biggest clones take up roughly 2.6%. Sequencing used CD8+ T cells from peripheral blood mononuclear cells, obtained in the third trimester of pregnancy. The receptors were gathered from a female donor with multiple sclerosis, enrolled in a pregnancy study.

The chain links TRBV4-2 to TRBJ1-1, with TRBD1 identical over 12 bases. Germline-derived CDR1 and CDR2 are LGHNA and YNFKEQ. The CDR3 spans 15 residues. With V trimmed by 4 bases and J by 1 base, 1 base remained unmatched. CDR3 coding DNA: TGTGCCAGCAGCCCGGGACAGGGGGCGAACACTGAAGCTTTCTTT. This gives the protein CASSPGQGANTEAFF.

V usage is TRBV15 and J usage is TRBJ2-7; D is perhaps TRBD1 (6 bases). CDR1 and CDR2 from the germline V gene are LNHNV and YYDKDF (reference sequence). V lost 0 bases and J lost 5, with 14 bases in between. The CDR3 extends over 15 amino acids. CDR3 sequence: CATSRDITGRHEQYF. In nucleotides, the CDR3 is TGTGCCACCAGCAGAGATATCACAGGGCGGCACGAGCAGTACTTC.

The rearrangement joins TRBV30 to TRBJ2-2; D unclear. V lost 3 bases to trimming and J lost 7 bases, with 9 bases between them. Germline CDR1 and CDR2: GTSNPN and SVGIG (reference sequence). This CDR3 region has 12 residues. The CDR3 DNA reads as TGTGCCTGGAGGTCTTTAGTCGGGGAGCTGTTTTTT. Protein: CAWRSLVGELFF.

The genes are TRBV19 and TRBJ2-3; D may be TRBD1 (6 bases). CDR3 length: 15 residues. Trimming removed 5 bases at V and 2 bases at J, with 14 bases between. Germline CDR1 is LNHDA and CDR2 is SQIVND (reference sequence). CDR3 sequence reads: CASSPGTLFTDTQYF. The CDR3 DNA follows: TGTGCCAGTAGTCCCGGGACACTATTCACAGATACGCAGTATTTT.

The chain recombines TRBV6-5 with TRBJ2-5; TRBD1 matches 7 bases. Per germline, CDR1 MNHEY and CDR2 SVGAGI. After removal of 7 bases from V and 6 bases from J, the junction contained 8 bases not matched to a gene. The CDR3 runs 13 residues. The CDR3 spells CASTPTGRKTQYF. Written as DNA, the CDR3 is TGTGCCAGCACTCCGACAGGGAGAAAGACCCAGTACTTC.

V usage is TRBV5-1 and J usage is TRBJ2-1, with D possibly being TRBD1 (6 bases). This CDR3 contains 17 residues. Germline V CDR1 and CDR2: SGHRS, YFSETQ. Trimming pared 2 bases from V and 0 bases from J, leaving 15 bases between. The CDR3 reads CASSLTRQAPSYNEQFF. CDR3 coding DNA: TGCGCCAGCAGCTTAACTCGACAGGCCCCCTCCTACAATGAGCAGTTCTTC. The full variable domain, rest sourced from reference TRBV5-1 and TRBJ2-1, is KAGVTQTPRYLIKTRGQQVTLSCSPISGHRSVSWYQQTPGQGLQFLFEYFSETQRNKGNFPGRFSGRQFSNSRSEMNVSTLELGDSALYLCASSLTRQAPSYNEQFFGPGTRLTVL.